This passage covers 21 T cell receptor beta chains from one sample sequenced in a study of beta chain features in type 1 diabetes. Reverse transcription of all isolated RNA meant that expressed TCRB transcripts were sequenced. The method was immunoSEQ multiplex PCR; TCRdb's version includes in-frame clones alone and lacks a portion of them. This table holds 900,000 or so clones, 17% found once. The specimen was naive CD4+ T cells from blood. The receptors stem from a woman aged 18-29 years in good health.

V and J are TRBV7-8 and TRBJ2-7; TRBD2 matches 9 bases. Germline CDR1 is SGHVS and CDR2 is FQNEAQ. V gave up 2 bases and J gave up 2 bases; unmatched junction bases: 7. This CDR3 contains 16 residues. The CDR3 sequence is CASSLTRGGRAYEQYF. CDR3 coding DNA: TGTGCCAGCAGCTTAACTCGCGGCGGGAGGGCCTACGAGCAGTACTTC.

The V and J genes are TRBV18 and TRBJ2-5, with D maybe TRBD2 (5 bases). V was clipped by 3 bases and J by 5 bases, with 7 bases between them. The CDR3 has 12 amino acids. Germline assignment: CDR1 KGHSH and CDR2 LQKENI. CDR3 loop: CASSPGAETQYF. For the CDR3, the DNA is TGTGCCAGCTCACCGGGAGCTGAGACCCAGTACTTC.

This chain connects TRBV2 to TRBJ1-5, with unresolved D. Trimming cost V 8 bases and J 0 bases, with 8 bases left between them. Germline lookup yields CDR1 SNHLY and CDR2 FYNNEI. The CDR3 consists of 13 residues. The CDR3 region has the DNA TGTGCCAGCGCAGTGGATAGCAATCAGCCCCAGCATTTT. It translates to CASAVDSNQPQHF.

J is TRBJ2-1 and V is TRBV7-9, with 13 bases lining up with TRBD2. The J segment lost 7 bases and the V segment lost 4 bases, leaving 4 bases of the junction unmatched. CDR1 SEHNR and CDR2 FQNEAQ come from the germline V gene (reference sequence). The CDR3 is made up of 15 amino acids. CDR3 bases: TGTGCCAGCAGCTCGGGACTAGCGGGACTAAATGAGCAGTTCTTC. Its protein product is CASSSGLAGLNEQFF.

There are a few counts of this clone. The chain links TRBV5-6 to TRBJ2-7, with no clear D. Germline V gene data show CDR1 as SGHDT and CDR2 as YYEEEE. V gave up 3 bases and J gave up 1 base, with 17 bases separating them. The CDR3 consists of 16 residues. In DNA form, the CDR3 reads TGTGCCAGCAGCTCCTGGACGAGATTAAAATCCTACGAGCAGTACTTC. Translated: CASSSWTRLKSYEQYF.

This clone was recorded a few times. The J gene is TRBJ1-1, the V gene TRBV7-9, with 9 bases aligning to TRBD1. Germline CDR1 SEHNR, CDR2 FQNEAQ (reference sequence). J lost 5 bases, V lost 5 bases, and 12 bases had no gene match. The CDR3 has 16 residues. CDR3: CASSLRDRAYGTEAFF. The CDR3 DNA follows: TGTGCCAGCAGCCTCAGGGACAGGGCTTATGGAACTGAAGCTTTCTTT.

The chain couples TRBV28 to TRBJ2-5; the D gene could be TRBD1 or TRBD2 (5 bases each). Germline CDR1 MDHEN, CDR2 SYDVKM. V lost 8 bases and J lost 6, with 13 bases in between. This CDR3 comprises 12 residues. CDR3 in amino acids: CASAVEGQTQYF. For the CDR3, the DNA is TGTGCCAGCGCAGTTGAGGGACAGACCCAGTACTTC.

Only one count was recorded for this clone. The chain joins TRBV10-3 to TRBJ1-1; 11 bases are a match to TRBD1. The V segment lost 10 bases and the J segment 3 bases; nucleotides outside the gene matches: 16. The CDR3 runs to 17 residues. CDR1 and CDR2 from the germline V gene are ENHRY and SYGVKD. In DNA, the CDR3 is TGTGCCACTCTTTCCCCGGGACAGGGGGGGTCGGACACTGAAGCTTTCTTT. It specifies CATLSPGQGGSDTEAFF.

This clone was counted a single time. The J gene is TRBJ2-5, the V gene TRBV18; 8 bases fit TRBD1. Germline V gene data show CDR1 as KGHSH and CDR2 as LQKENI. The J segment lost 5 bases and the V segment lost 2 bases, leaving 7 bases of the junction unmatched. There are 15 residues in the CDR3. CDR3 sequence (DNA): TGTGCCAGCTCACCAGCCGACAGGGGTCGGGAGACCCAGTACTTC. It is translated as CASSPADRGRETQYF. Together with reference TRBV18 and TRBJ2-5, the CDR3 gives the full variable domain: NAGVMQNPRHLVRRRGQEARLRCSPMKGHSHVYWYRQLPEEGLKFMVYLQKENIIDESGMPKERFSAEFPKEGPSILRIQQVVRGDSAAYFCASSPADRGRETQYFGPGTRLLVL.

The chain carries TRBV27 and TRBJ2-1; 10 bases are a match to TRBD2. Germline CDR1 is MNHEY and CDR2 is SMNVEV (reference sequence). The CDR3 is 18 amino acids. V was clipped by 5 bases and J by 0 bases; unmatched bases: 10. In DNA form, the CDR3 reads TGTGCCAGCAGTATCCGGACTAGCGGCCACTTCTCCTACAATGAGCAGTTCTTC. It is translated as CASSIRTSGHFSYNEQFF.

This chain links TRBV5-1 with TRBJ2-1; 10 bases line up with TRBD2. The CDR3 runs 16 residues. The junction had 15 bases not matched to a gene; V was cut back by 0 bases and J by 15 bases. The germline gives CDR1 SGHRS, CDR2 YFSETQ. The CDR3 DNA reads as TGCGCCAGCAGCTTGGATTGGGTGTCTAGCGGGGGTCGTCGGTTCTTC. Translating gives CASSLDWVSSGGRRFF.

The chain has TRBV19 and TRBJ2-2; D gene ambiguous. Germline V lookup: CDR1 LNHDA, CDR2 SQIVND (reference sequence). The CDR3 has 14 residues. The V gene lost 0 bases and the J gene lost 2 bases, with 4 bases spanning the gap. The CDR3 nucleotides read TGTGCCAGTAGTATAGATATCAACACCGGGGAGCTGTTTTTT. It is translated as CASSIDINTGELFF.

This clone was observed a handful of times. The chain uses TRBV10-3 and TRBJ2-1, with D tentatively TRBD2 (6 bases). The V end lost 6 bases, the J end lost 4 bases, and 22 bases lay between the germline ends. Per the germline V gene, CDR1 is ENHRY and CDR2 is SYGVKD. The CDR3 has 17 amino acids. The DNA for the CDR3 is TGTGCCATCAGGGGGGGATTTGGTGCGGGCGTGTACAATGAGCAGTTCTTC. Amino acids: CAIRGGFGAGVYNEQFF.

This clone was observed once. The chain links TRBV7-8 to TRBJ2-7; D gene ambiguous. Trimming took off 5 bases at V and 6 bases at J, with 11 bases between the two ends. Germline-derived CDR1 and CDR2 are SGHVS and FQNEAQ. The CDR3 has 12 amino acids. CDR3 region: CASSASGVEQYF. Written as DNA, the CDR3 is TGTGCCAGCAGCGCTAGTGGGGTCGAGCAGTACTTC.

The chain combines TRBV19 with TRBJ1-5; D uncertain. V lost 7 bases, J lost 0 bases, and 10 bases lay in between. The CDR3 loop spans 14 amino acids. Per the germline V gene, CDR1 is LNHDA and CDR2 is SQIVND (reference sequence). The CDR3 DNA reads TGTGCCAGTACCAAATGGACTAGCAATCAGCCCCAGCATTTT. Translating gives CASTKWTSNQPQHF.

The sample holds a few counts of this clone. Other DNA sequences in the sample encode the same CDR3. The gene calls are TRBV6-6 and TRBJ2-3; D remains unclear. Germline V gene lookup returns CDR1 MNHNY and CDR2 SVGAGI (reference sequence). The V and J ends lost 6 bases and 6 bases respectively, with 10 bases between them. CDR3 size: 12 residues. The chain's CDR3 is CASSPSTDTQYF. The CDR3 nucleotides are TGTGCCAGCAGCCCATCTACGGATACGCAGTATTTT.

CDR3 sequence (DNA): TGTGCCAGCAGTGTTGGGAGTCTTGTCGGTCAGCCCCAGCATTTT. Translating gives CASSVGSLVGQPQHF. The chain combines TRBV2 with TRBJ1-5; the D is unclear. The CDR3 is made up of 15 amino acids. Germline CDR1 reads SNHLY; CDR2 reads FYNNEI. Trimming cost V 4 bases and J 6 bases, with 16 bases left between them. Supplemented by reference TRBV2 and TRBJ1-5, the full variable domain reads EPEVTQTPSHQVTQMGQEVILRCVPISNHLYFYWYRQILGQKVEFLVSFYNNEISEKSEIFDDQFSVERPDGSNFTLKIRSTKLEDSAMYFCASSVGSLVGQPQHFGDGTRLSIL.

The chain's CDR3 is CASSRIAGGPSYEQYF. The DNA for the CDR3 is TGCGCCAGCAGCCGGATAGCGGGAGGGCCCTCCTACGAGCAGTACTTC. The V call is TRBV4-1, the J call TRBJ2-7; 11 nucleotides match TRBD2. Germline assignment: CDR1 MGHRA and CDR2 YSYEKL. V lost 4 bases, J lost 0 bases, and 5 bases stayed unmatched. This CDR3 is 16 amino acids long.

The table lists this clone with a few counts. The V and J genes are TRBV7-2 and TRBJ2-5; D possibly corresponds to TRBD2 (6 bases). CDR1 is SGHTA, CDR2 FQGNSA, per germline. The V gene lost 4 bases and the J gene lost 9 bases, with 21 bases spanning the gap. This CDR3 has 15 amino acids. CDR3 sequence (DNA): TGTGCCAGCAGCTCGTCCGGACTTGCCGGCGGGGCCCAGTACTTC. Amino acid sequence: CASSSSGLAGGAQYF.

The gene calls are TRBV7-9 and TRBJ2-3; the match to TRBD1 covers 12 bases. Looked up from germline, CDR1 is SEHNR and CDR2 is FQNEAQ (reference sequence). V was clipped by 5 bases and J by 6 bases; unmatched bases: 6. This CDR3 is 15 amino acids long. The CDR3 nucleotides read TGTGCCAGCAGCCCGGGACAGGGGGCACCGGATACGCAGTATTTT. As protein: CASSPGQGAPDTQYF.

This clone appeared once. The rearrangement links TRBV6-6 to TRBJ2-3; D not certain. Germline CDR1 MNHNY, CDR2 SVGAGI (reference sequence). The CDR3 spans 15 residues. With 7 bases removed from V and 1 base from J, the gap between germline ends came to 15 bases. Here the CDR3 DNA reads TGTGCCAGCACCCCGGGTCAGCAGGGCACAGATACGCAGTATTTT. Protein: CASTPGQQGTDTQYF.